This T cell receptor beta chain was sequenced during a study of T cells after yellow fever vaccination. About the study: Researchers used CD3, CD45RA, CCR7 and CD95 to sort out EM, EMRA, CM and Tscm memory subsets. General study results and limits: Post-booster repertoires contained most primary-vaccination clones again (roughly 97% CD4, around 88% CD8).

TCRdb re-called the 5' RACE reads with MiXCR, one entry per CDR3 protein. This sample carries about 1,300 distinct CDR3 sequences, 56% of them seen once, and the ten largest clones take about 50%. V dropped 6 bases and J dropped 5 bases, with 8 bases sitting between them. CDR3 length: 12 residues. CDR1 is SGHTA, CDR2 FQGNSA, per germline. There are a few counts of this clonotype. The receptor comes from a man aged 18-30 years who received the YFV17D yellow fever vaccine. The sequencing used PBMCs, either bulk or a sorted T-cell subset (CD4+, CD8+, memory, or dextramer-sorted; not recorded which), collected on the day of the yellow fever booster vaccination. J is TRBJ2-1 and V is TRBV7-2; D not resolved. CDR3 sequence reads: CASSGRHNEQFF. The CDR3 region has the DNA TGTGCCAGCAGTGGACGGCACAATGAGCAGTTCTTC.